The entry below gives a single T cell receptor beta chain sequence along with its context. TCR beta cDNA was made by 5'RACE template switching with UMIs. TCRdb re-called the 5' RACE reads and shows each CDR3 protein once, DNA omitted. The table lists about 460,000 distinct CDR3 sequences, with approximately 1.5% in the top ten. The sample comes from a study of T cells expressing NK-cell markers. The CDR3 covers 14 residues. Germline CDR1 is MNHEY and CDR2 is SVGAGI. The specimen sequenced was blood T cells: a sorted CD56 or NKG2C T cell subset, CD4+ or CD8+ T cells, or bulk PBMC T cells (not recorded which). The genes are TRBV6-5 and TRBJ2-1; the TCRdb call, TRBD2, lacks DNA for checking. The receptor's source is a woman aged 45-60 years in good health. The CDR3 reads CASSSGLEGAEQFF.